This T cell receptor (beta chain) was documented in a study of blood T cell repertoires in COVID-19. Background on the study: The United States, Italy and Spain provided the acute and convalescent COVID-19 samples. T cells, B-cell-depleted T cells, or PBMCs provided the cDNA or gDNA that served as material.

CDR3 length: 15 amino acids. In germline, CDR1 is SGHRS, CDR2 YFSETQ. The junction had 10 bases not matched to a gene; V was cut back by 4 bases and J by 6 bases. As originally analysed: Reference gene primer amplification gave nucleated cell count estimates. Profiling relied on immunoSEQ multiplex PCR, and the TCRdb table lists in-frame clones only, not all of them. V and J calls and clone size are copied from that table; D and trimming were computed from the DNA. The repertoire includes about 120,000 clones, 55% to 75% of them detected once, and 0.75% to 0.9% sits in the top ten. This chain connects TRBV5-1 to TRBJ1-1, with 9 bases matching TRBD1. The sequencing sample was made of peripheral blood. The clonotype originates from a human donor with acute or convalescent COVID-19. The donor label of this sample is uncertain. CDR3 sequence reads: CASSVGQGPSPEAFF. The CDR3 bases are TGCGCCAGCAGCGTGGGACAGGGCCCGTCTCCTGAAGCTTTCTTT. The full variable domain, its missing parts supplied by reference TRBV5-1 and TRBJ1-1, is KAGVTQTPRYLIKTRGQQVTLSCSPISGHRSVSWYQQTPGQGLQFLFEYFSETQRNKGNFPGRFSGRQFSNSRSEMNVSTLELGDSALYLCASSVGQGPSPEAFFGQGTRLTVV.